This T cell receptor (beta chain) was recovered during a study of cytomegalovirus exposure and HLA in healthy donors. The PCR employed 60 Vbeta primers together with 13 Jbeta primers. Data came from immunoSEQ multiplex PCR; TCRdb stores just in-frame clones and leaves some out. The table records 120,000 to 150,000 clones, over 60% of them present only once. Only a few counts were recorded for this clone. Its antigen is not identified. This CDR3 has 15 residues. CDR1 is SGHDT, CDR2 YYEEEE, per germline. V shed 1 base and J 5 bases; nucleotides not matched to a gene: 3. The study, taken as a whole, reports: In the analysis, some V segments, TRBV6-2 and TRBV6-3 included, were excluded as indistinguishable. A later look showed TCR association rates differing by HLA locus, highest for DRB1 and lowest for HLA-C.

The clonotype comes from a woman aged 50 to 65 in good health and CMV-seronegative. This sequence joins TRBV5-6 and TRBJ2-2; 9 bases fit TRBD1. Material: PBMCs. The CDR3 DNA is TGTGCCAGCAGCTTGAAGGGGACAGGGACCGGGGAGCTGTTTTTT. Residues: CASSLKGTGTGELFF.